This TCR beta chain was found in a study of blood T cell repertoires in COVID-19. The V and J ends lost 0 bases and 0 bases respectively, with 9 bases between them. CDR3 length equals 16 residues. Per germline, CDR1 SGHTA and CDR2 FQGNSA. Sequenced by immunoSEQ multiplex PCR; TCRdb stores in-frame clones only, minus some. The sample records some 200,000 clones, under 90% being singletons. The receptor's source is a woman between 45 and 65 years old with acute COVID-19. The V call is TRBV7-2, the J call TRBJ2-1; D gene ambiguous. The sequencing sample was made of PBMCs or T cells enriched from blood (not recorded which). CDR3 in DNA: TGTGCCAGCAGCTTAGCTAGGCCTAGCTCCTACAATGAGCAGTTCTTC. Protein: CASSLARPSSYNEQFF.